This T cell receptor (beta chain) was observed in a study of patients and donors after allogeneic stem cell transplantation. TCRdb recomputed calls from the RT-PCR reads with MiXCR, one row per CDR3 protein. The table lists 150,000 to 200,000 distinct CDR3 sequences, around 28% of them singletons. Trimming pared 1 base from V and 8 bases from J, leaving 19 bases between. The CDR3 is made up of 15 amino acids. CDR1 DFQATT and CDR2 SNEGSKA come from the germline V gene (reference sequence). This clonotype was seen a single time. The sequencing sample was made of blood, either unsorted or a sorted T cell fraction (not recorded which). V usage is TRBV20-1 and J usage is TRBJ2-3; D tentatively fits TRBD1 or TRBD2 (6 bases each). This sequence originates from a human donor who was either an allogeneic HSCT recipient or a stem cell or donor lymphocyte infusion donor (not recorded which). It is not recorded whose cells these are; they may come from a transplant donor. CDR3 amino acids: CSARATILRGATQYF. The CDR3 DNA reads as TGCAGTGCTAGAGCCACCATCCTGAGGGGGGCTACGCAGTATTTT.